These T cell receptor beta chains were read from a single sample in a study of T-cell reconstitution after alpha-beta-depleted transplantation in children. TCRdb re-analysed the PCR reads in MiXCR, keeping a single row per CDR3 protein. Among roughly 610,000 distinct CDR3 sequences, about 11% were seen once, and the ten largest hold 4% to 5%. The specimen was PBMCs from the stem cell graft donor, collected from the stem cell graft. These receptors were obtained from a human donor who donated a stem cell graft to a child with acute myeloid leukemia. CDR3s include the opening cysteine and the closing phenylalanine or tryptophan. Each record gives: D gene, clone size, V gene, J gene, CDR3 protein, CDR3 DNA. The D gene is left open where the match is weak. Clone size is not always given. Where it is, it says once, few, many or a class for expanded clones.

>NA|NA|TRBV4-1|TRBJ1-3
CASSQVRVIASGNTIYF
TGCGCCAGCAGCCAAGTGAGGGTGATAGCTTCTGGAAACACCATATATTTT
>TRBD1|many|TRBV7-2|TRBJ2-3
CASSSTTGSTDTQYF
TGTGCCAGCAGCTCGACGACAGGGAGCACAGATACGCAGTATTTT
>NA|few|TRBV10-3|TRBJ2-5
CAISEVSQETQYF
TGTGCCATCAGTGAGGTCAGCCAAGAGACCCAGTACTTC
>NA|many|TRBV20-1|TRBJ2-3
CSAKMTNRINTDTQYF
TGCAGTGCAAAGATGACGAACAGGATCAACACAGATACGCAGTATTTT
>NA|many|TRBV7-2|TRBJ1-6
CASSFTGNNSPLHF
TGTGCCAGCAGCTTTACGGGGAACAATTCACCCCTCCACTTT
>NA|few|TRBV28|TRBJ2-7
CASSFEGGAPYEQYF
TGTGCCAGCAGTTTTGAAGGAGGCGCCCCCTACGAGCAGTACTTC
>NA|NA|TRBV28|TRBJ2-7
CASSSQGTLGRYF
TGTGCCAGCAGTTCCCAAGGGACCCTTGGGCGGTACTTC
>NA|NA|TRBV7-8|TRBJ2-1
CASSSTEDSDEQFF
TGTGCCAGCAGCTCAACCGAAGACTCTGACGAGCAGTTCTTC
>TRBD2|few|TRBV7-2|TRBJ2-3
CASSLAGGSGDTQYF
TGTGCCAGCAGCTTAGCGGGAGGGAGTGGGGATACGCAGTATTTT
>NA|many|TRBV7-2|TRBJ2-2
CASSPLPQATGELFF
TGTGCCAGCAGCCCCCTGCCCCAGGCGACCGGGGAGCTGTTTTTT
>NA|few|TRBV5-1|TRBJ2-7
CASSTTGTAVSYEQYF
TGCGCCAGCAGCACCACCGGGACGGCGGTCTCCTACGAGCAGTACTTC
>TRBD2|many|TRBV20-1|TRBJ2-3
CSASPLSGGNTDTQYF
TGCAGTGCTAGCCCTCTCAGCGGGGGCAACACAGATACGCAGTATTTT
>TRBD2|NA|TRBV27|TRBJ2-2
CASSLGGRSVSTGELFF
TGTGCCAGCAGTTTAGGCGGGAGAAGCGTTAGCACCGGGGAGCTGTTTTTT
>NA|few|TRBV4-2|TRBJ2-1
CASSPDDGSSYNEQFF
TGTGCCAGCAGCCCAGACGACGGTAGCTCCTACAATGAGCAGTTCTTC
>NA|few|TRBV4-3|TRBJ2-1
CASSRGGSNPLEQFF
TGCGCCAGCAGCCGCGGAGGATCCAACCCCCTTGAGCAGTTCTTC
>TRBD2|few|TRBV4-2|TRBJ2-2
CASSPLAGGTNTGELFF
TGTGCCAGCAGCCCCCTTGCGGGAGGCACAAACACCGGGGAGCTGTTTTTT
>NA|NA|TRBV5-6|TRBJ2-3
CASSLGSSPSTDTQYF
TGTGCCAGCAGCTTGGGAAGTAGCCCTAGCACAGATACGCAGTATTTT
>NA|few|TRBV29-1|TRBJ2-7
CSVQTGSHYDYEQYF
TGCAGCGTCCAGACAGGAAGCCACTACGACTACGAGCAGTACTTC
>NA|many|TRBV7-3|TRBJ2-1
CASSLWVGGEQFF
TGTGCCAGCAGCTTATGGGTTGGAGGTGAGCAGTTCTTC
>NA|NA|TRBV6-5|TRBJ2-7
CASSYRYSYEQYF
TGTGCCAGCAGTTACCGATACTCCTACGAGCAGTACTTC
>TRBD2|NA|TRBV5-6|TRBJ2-5
CASSLAGLAGGLETQYF
TGTGCCAGCAGCTTGGCCGGACTAGCGGGAGGATTAGAGACCCAGTACTTC
>TRBD2|many|TRBV14|TRBJ2-3
CASSHQRGGRSTDTQYF
TGTGCCAGCAGCCATCAGAGAGGCGGGAGGAGCACAGATACGCAGTATTTT
>NA|few|TRBV5-1|TRBJ1-2
CASSWTAWGYTF
TGCGCCAGCAGCTGGACAGCCTGGGGCTACACCTTC
>NA|NA|TRBV20-1|TRBJ2-7
CSARQVGEQYF
TGCAGTGCTAGACAGGTGGGCGAGCAGTACTTC
>TRBD2|many|TRBV28|TRBJ2-5
CASSPYWTSAQETQYF
TGTGCCAGCAGCCCATATTGGACTAGCGCCCAAGAGACCCAGTACTTC
>NA|NA|TRBV4-1|TRBJ2-6
CASSQDLGLGANVLTF
TGCGCCAGCAGCCAAGATTTAGGGTTAGGGGCCAACGTCCTGACTTTC
>TRBD2|NA|TRBV3-1|TRBJ2-7
CASSQDGLAGNEQYF
TGTGCCAGCAGCCAAGATGGACTAGCGGGAAACGAGCAGTACTTC
>NA|few|TRBV2|TRBJ2-3
CASSGNTHSTDTQYF
TGTGCCAGCAGTGGCAACACACATAGCACAGATACGCAGTATTTT
>NA|many|TRBV12-5|TRBJ1-6
CASGLGGGSPLHF
TGTGCTAGTGGTTTGGGCGGAGGTTCACCCCTCCACTTT
>NA|few|TRBV3-1|TRBJ2-1
CASSQAAGASYNEQFF
TGTGCCAGCAGCCAAGCGGCGGGCGCATCCTACAATGAGCAGTTCTTC
>NA|NA|TRBV5-1|TRBJ1-1
CASSLNEAADAFF
TGCGCCAGCAGCTTAAATGAGGCCGCCGACGCTTTCTTT
>TRBD1|few|TRBV15|TRBJ2-7
CATSRDSDRAAQEQYF
TGTGCCACCAGCAGAGATAGCGACAGGGCTGCCCAAGAGCAGTACTTC
>TRBD1|few|TRBV12-3/TRBV12-4|TRBJ2-3
CASRPTGARGTDTQYF
TGTGCCAGCAGGCCGACAGGGGCTCGCGGCACAGATACGCAGTATTTT
>NA|many|TRBV20-1|TRBJ2-5
CSARALVSQETQYF
TGCAGTGCTAGGGCACTAGTTTCCCAAGAGACCCAGTACTTC
>NA|many|TRBV7-8|TRBJ2-7
CASSYSGTLFEQYF
TGTGCCAGCAGCTACTCGGGAACCCTCTTCGAGCAGTACTTC
>TRBD2|NA|TRBV10-3|TRBJ2-1
CASAGTRSSYNEQFF
TGTGCCAGCGCCGGGACTAGAAGCTCCTACAATGAGCAGTTCTTC
>NA|many|TRBV7-6|TRBJ2-7
CASSFNSPQSTGGYEQYF
TGTGCCAGCAGCTTTAATTCCCCCCAGTCAACTGGAGGGTACGAGCAGTACTTC
>NA|many|TRBV30|TRBJ1-4
CAWSGNEKLFF
TGTGCCTGGAGTGGGAATGAAAAACTGTTTTTT
>NA|few|TRBV4-3|TRBJ2-2
CASSQDSGPGELFF
TGCGCCAGCAGCCAAGATAGTGGACCCGGGGAGCTGTTTTTT
>NA|many|TRBV29-1|TRBJ2-7
CSARLGTYEQYF
TGCAGCGCGAGACTGGGAACCTACGAGCAGTACTTC
>TRBD1|NA|TRBV6-1|TRBJ1-1
CASSERTGTGMNTEAFF
TGTGCCAGCAGTGAACGGACCGGGACAGGGATGAACACTGAAGCTTTCTTT
>NA|NA|TRBV28|TRBJ1-2
CASSSEVYGYTF
TGTGCCAGCAGTTCTGAGGTATATGGCTACACCTTC
>NA|NA|TRBV10-3|TRBJ2-2
CASTEEAGTGELFF
TGTGCCAGCACCGAGGAGGCGGGCACCGGGGAGCTGTTTTTT
>NA|many|TRBV7-2|TRBJ2-3
CASSLRGAGTDTQYF
TGTGCCAGCAGCTTACGGGGGGCGGGCACAGATACGCAGTATTTT
>NA|NA|TRBV20-1|TRBJ2-6
CSARGVGAGANVLTF
TGCAGTGCCCGTGGGGTAGGGGCCGGGGCCAACGTCCTGACTTTC
>NA|many|TRBV30|TRBJ2-3
CAWKSATDTQYF
TGTGCCTGGAAGTCTGCCACAGATACGCAGTATTTT
>NA|few|TRBV7-2|TRBJ2-7
CASSLYSGLSSYEQYF
TGTGCCAGCAGCTTATATAGCGGCTTGAGCTCCTACGAGCAGTACTTC
>TRBD1|NA|TRBV20-1|TRBJ2-3
CSARTGGPDTQYF
TGCAGTGCTAGGACAGGGGGACCAGATACGCAGTATTTT
>NA|many|TRBV29-1|TRBJ2-5
CSVALVGETQYF
TGCAGCGTCGCTTTGGTGGGGGAGACCCAGTACTTC
>TRBD1|NA|TRBV27|TRBJ1-2
CASGSGTGYGYTF
TGTGCCAGCGGGTCCGGGACAGGCTATGGCTACACCTTC
>NA|few|TRBV7-9|TRBJ1-5
CASRNADQPQHF
TGTGCCAGCAGAAACGCGGATCAGCCCCAGCATTTT
>TRBD1|few|TRBV7-9|TRBJ1-1
CASSRKWGATGARTEAFF
TGTGCCAGCAGCCGAAAGTGGGGTGCTACAGGGGCGAGAACTGAAGCTTTCTTT
>NA|NA|TRBV5-1|TRBJ1-4
CASSSPTYQGQLFF
TGCGCCAGCAGCTCTCCGACTTATCAGGGACAACTGTTTTTT
>NA|few|TRBV5-1|TRBJ2-6
CASSGGGSGANVLTF
TGCGCCAGCAGCGGAGGGGGGTCCGGGGCCAACGTCCTGACTTTC
>NA|NA|TRBV7-8|TRBJ2-7
CASSLGGQRIHF
TGTGCCAGCAGCTTAGGCGGACAGCGAATTCACTTC
>TRBD1|NA|TRBV5-5|TRBJ2-6
CASSLARGQSGANVLTF
TGTGCCAGCAGCTTGGCCAGGGGGCAATCTGGGGCCAACGTCCTGACTTTC
>NA|many|TRBV6-5|TRBJ1-4
CASTYRRSGEKLFF
TGTGCCAGCACCTATCGGCGTTCGGGTGAAAAACTGTTTTTT
>NA|NA|TRBV3-1|TRBJ2-1
CASSYGSGIYNEQFF
TGTGCCAGCAGCTACGGATCCGGGATCTACAATGAGCAGTTCTTC
>TRBD2|few|TRBV5-1|TRBJ2-7
CASSIAGGPREQYF
TGCGCCAGCAGCATAGCGGGAGGGCCACGCGAGCAGTACTTC
>NA|NA|TRBV20-1|TRBJ2-7
CSASRVSWSYEQYF
TGCAGTGCTAGCAGGGTTAGCTGGTCCTACGAGCAGTACTTC